This T cell receptor (beta chain) was recorded in a study of T-cell memory formation after mild COVID-19. One entry per CDR3 protein, called by TCRdb with MiXCR from the 5' RACE reads. The table includes more than 350,000 distinct CDR3 sequences, more than 20% detected once. Germline loops: CDR1 SGHNT, CDR2 YENEEA. The CDR3 contains 16 residues. The V and J ends lost 7 bases and 2 bases, in that order; junction bases with no gene match: 8. Sequencing was done on a sample of PBMCs or a T cell subset sorted from them (not recorded which). The chain is built from TRBV11-3 and TRBJ2-1; 10 bases are shared with TRBD2. This TCR was sampled from an adult woman who had mild COVID-19 (a few samples of this study predate the infection). Cell type and time point are not known. This CDR3 is CASTVPGTSAYNEQFF. CDR3 in DNA: TGTGCCAGCACCGTGCCAGGGACTAGCGCCTACAATGAGCAGTTCTTC.